Below are 3 T cell receptor beta chains sequenced from a single sample in a study of cytomegalovirus exposure and HLA in healthy donors (dated 2017 in TCRdb). Libraries were made using the immunoSEQ multiplex PCR assay. A mixture of 60 forward primers for TCR Vbeta segments and 13 reverse primers for TCR Jbeta segments was used in the multiplex PCR. Held by TCRdb, this immuneACCESS table contains in-frame sequences only and omits some clones. Under half of the omission traces to an unresolved V gene where checked; the cause of the rest is unknown. The sample data list approximately 160,000 clones, and around 68% of these were observed just once. The top ten constitute less than 3.5% of the sample. Sequenced input: PBMCs. The source is a woman in her 40s in good health and CMV-seropositive.

The V gene is TRBV2, the J gene TRBJ1-5; TRBD1 matches at 9 bases. V gave up 4 bases and J gave up 3 bases; unmatched junction bases: 1. In germline, CDR1 is SNHLY, CDR2 FYNNEI. This CDR3 has 14 amino acids. The CDR3 nucleotides are TGTGCCAGCAGTGGGACAGGGGACAATCAGCCCCAGCATTTT. It encodes CASSGTGDNQPQHF.

CDR3 DNA sequence: TGTGCCAGCAGCCACCGGGACTTGAACAATGAGCAGTTCTTC. This codes for CASSHRDLNNEQFF. This chain joins TRBV5-4 and TRBJ2-1; weak D call: TRBD2 (6 bases). The CDR3 sequence is 14 residues long. V lost 4 bases to trimming and J lost 5 bases, with 13 bases between them. Germline CDR1 is SGHNT and CDR2 is YYREEE (reference sequence).

This chain joins TRBV7-2 and TRBJ1-2, with 9 bases aligning to TRBD1. CDR1 SGHTA and CDR2 FQGNSA come from the germline V gene. J gave up 7 bases and V 3 bases, and 6 bases lay outside the gene matches. The CDR3 extends over 14 amino acids. This CDR3 is CASSLGQGGSGYTF. The CDR3 coding sequence is TGTGCCAGCAGCTTGGGACAGGGAGGAAGTGGCTACACCTTC.